The clone carrying this T cell receptor beta chain was picked up a small number of times. This sample is drawn from a study of technical replicates of blood from a handful of donors. This table comes from immunoSEQ multiplex PCR, and its TCRdb copy is limited to in-frame clones, with some not included. The data hold roughly 66,000 clones, with approximately 86% observed a single time. Germline assignment: CDR1 SGHAT and CDR2 FQDESV (reference sequence). V lost 3 bases and J 3 bases, leaving 5 bases between the germline ends. CDR3 length equals 12 residues. The TCR comes from a human donor in good health. Some clones in this sample may be carry-over from other donors' samples. Material: PBMCs. The rearrangement links TRBV11-1 to TRBJ1-1; D gene unclear. The CDR3 bases are TGTGCCAGCAGCTTCGGGGACACTGAAGCTTTCTTT. The encoded protein is CASSFGDTEAFF.